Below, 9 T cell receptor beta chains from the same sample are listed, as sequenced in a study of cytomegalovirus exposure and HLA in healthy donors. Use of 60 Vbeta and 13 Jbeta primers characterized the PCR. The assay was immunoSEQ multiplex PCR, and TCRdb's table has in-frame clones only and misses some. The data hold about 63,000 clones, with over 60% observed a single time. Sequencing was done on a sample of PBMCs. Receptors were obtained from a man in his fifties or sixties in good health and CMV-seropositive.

The CDR3 region is CASSLSGETQYF. In nucleotides, the CDR3 is TGTGCCAGCAGCCTATCGGGGGAGACCCAGTACTTC. The chain employs TRBV7-9 and TRBJ2-5; D is perhaps TRBD2 (5 bases). The germline CDR1 and CDR2 sequences are SEHNR and FQNEAQ (reference sequence). The CDR3 sequence is 12 residues long. V gave up 5 bases and J gave up 5 bases, with 9 bases separating them.

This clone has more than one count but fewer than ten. The CDR3 is CASLSRDTFSYEQYF. The CDR3 DNA reads TGTGCCAGTCTTAGCCGGGACACCTTCTCCTACGAGCAGTACTTC. This chain joins TRBV19 and TRBJ2-7; maybe TRBD1 (6 bases). Looked up from germline, CDR1 is LNHDA and CDR2 is SQIVND (reference sequence). CDR3 size: 15 residues. V lost 8 bases and J 0 bases, leaving 17 bases between the germline ends.

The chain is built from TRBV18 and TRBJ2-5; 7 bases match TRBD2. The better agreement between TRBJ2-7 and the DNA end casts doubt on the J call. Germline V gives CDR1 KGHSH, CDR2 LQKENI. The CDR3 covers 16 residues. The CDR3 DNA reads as TGTGCCAGCTCACAAACCTCCGGGACTAATTCCTACGAGCAGTACTTC. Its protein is CASSQTSGTNSYEQYF.

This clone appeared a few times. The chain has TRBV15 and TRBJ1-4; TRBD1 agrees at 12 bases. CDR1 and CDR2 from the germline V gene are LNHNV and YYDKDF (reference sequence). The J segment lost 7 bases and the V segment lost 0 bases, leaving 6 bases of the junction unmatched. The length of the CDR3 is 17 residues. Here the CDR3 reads CATSRDGGGQGAEKLFF. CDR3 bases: TGTGCCACCAGCAGAGATGGGGGGGGACAGGGGGCTGAAAAACTGTTTTTT.

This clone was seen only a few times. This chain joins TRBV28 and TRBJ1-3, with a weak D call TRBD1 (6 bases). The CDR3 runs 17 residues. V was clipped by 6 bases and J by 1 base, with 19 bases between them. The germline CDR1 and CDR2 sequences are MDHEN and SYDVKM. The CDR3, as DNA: TGTGCCAGCAGCCTAGGGGGTTCGGCGTGGTCTGGAAACACCATATATTTT. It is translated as CASSLGGSAWSGNTIYF.

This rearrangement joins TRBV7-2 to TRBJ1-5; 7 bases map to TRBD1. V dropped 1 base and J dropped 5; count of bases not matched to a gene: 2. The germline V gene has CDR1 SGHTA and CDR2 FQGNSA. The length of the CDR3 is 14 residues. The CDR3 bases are TGTGCCAGCAGCTTAGAGACAGGGTATCAGCCCCAGCATTTT. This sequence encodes CASSLETGYQPQHF. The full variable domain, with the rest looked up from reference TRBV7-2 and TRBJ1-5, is GAGVSQSPSNKVTEKGKDVELRCDPISGHTALYWYRQSLGQGLEFLIYFQGNSAPDKSGLPSDRFSAERTGGSVSTLTIQRTQQEDSAVYLCASSLETGYQPQHFGDGTRLSIL.

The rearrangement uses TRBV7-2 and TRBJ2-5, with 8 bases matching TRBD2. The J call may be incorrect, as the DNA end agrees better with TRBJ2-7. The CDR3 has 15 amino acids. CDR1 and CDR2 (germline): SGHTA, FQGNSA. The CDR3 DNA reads TGTGCCAGCAGCCCAGGCGCTAGCGGGTCCTACGAGCAGTACTTC. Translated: CASSPGASGSYEQYF.

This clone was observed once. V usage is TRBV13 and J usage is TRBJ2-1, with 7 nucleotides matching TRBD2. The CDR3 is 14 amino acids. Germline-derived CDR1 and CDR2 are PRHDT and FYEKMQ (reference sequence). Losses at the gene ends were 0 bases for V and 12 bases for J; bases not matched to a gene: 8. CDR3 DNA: TGTGCCAGCAGCTTAGGAGGTAGAGGGAGGGGGCAGTTCTTC. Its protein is CASSLGGRGRGQFF.

CDR3 residues: CASSLQSGGAFEQYF. CDR3 nucleotide sequence: TGTGCCAGCAGCTTACAGAGCGGGGGGGCCTTCGAGCAGTACTTC. The chain has TRBV7-2 and TRBJ2-5; 10 bases are shared with TRBD2. The tail of the sequence fits TRBJ2-7 better, so the J call may be wrong. CDR1 SGHTA and CDR2 FQGNSA come from the germline V gene. The CDR3 length is 15 residues.